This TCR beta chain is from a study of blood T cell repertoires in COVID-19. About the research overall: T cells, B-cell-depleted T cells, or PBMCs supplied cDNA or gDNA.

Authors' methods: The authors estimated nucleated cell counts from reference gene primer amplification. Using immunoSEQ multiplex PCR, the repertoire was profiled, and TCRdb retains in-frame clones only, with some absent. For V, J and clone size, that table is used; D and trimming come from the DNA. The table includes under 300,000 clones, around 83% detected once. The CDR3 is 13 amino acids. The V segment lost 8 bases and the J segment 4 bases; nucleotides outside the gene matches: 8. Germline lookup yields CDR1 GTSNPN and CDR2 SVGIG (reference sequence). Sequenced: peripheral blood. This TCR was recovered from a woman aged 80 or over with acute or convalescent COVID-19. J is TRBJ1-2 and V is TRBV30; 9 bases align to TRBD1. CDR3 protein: CARLGQGAYGYTF. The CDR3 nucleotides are TGTGCCCGCCTGGGACAGGGAGCCTATGGCTACACCTTC. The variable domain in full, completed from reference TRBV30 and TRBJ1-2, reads SQTIHQWPATLVQPVGSPLSLECTVEGTSNPNLYWYRQAAGRGLQLLFYSVGIGQISSEVPQNLSASRPQDRQFILSSKKLLLSDSGFYLCARLGQGAYGYTFGSGTRLTVV.